This record covers a single T cell receptor (beta chain). This entry is derived from a study of blood T cell repertoires in COVID-19. Authors' analysis steps: Amplification of reference gene primers was used by the study to estimate nucleated cell counts. TCRdb's copy holds only in-frame clones and misses some; the assay was immunoSEQ multiplex PCR. D and trimming come from the DNA, and the V and J calls and clone size come from that table. The sample carries 150,000 to 200,000 clones, more than 80% recorded once. The CDR3 spans 14 residues. After removal of 4 bases from V and 6 bases from J, the junction contained 4 bases not matched to a gene. The germline gives CDR1 KGHDR, CDR2 SFDVKD.

The clonotype originates from a middle-aged man who had recovered from COVID-19. The specimen sequenced was PBMCs or T cells enriched from blood (not recorded which). The V gene is TRBV24-1, the J gene TRBJ2-1, with TRBD2 matching over 8 bases. CDR3 loop: CATSESRGANEQFF. The CDR3 DNA reads TGTGCCACCAGTGAGTCGCGGGGGGCCAATGAGCAGTTCTTC.